These 20 T cell receptor beta chains came from one sample sequenced in a study of blood T cell repertoires in COVID-19. TCRdb keeps only in-frame clones here, not all; method: immunoSEQ multiplex PCR. This table holds approximately 400,000 clones, roughly 90% found once. Material for sequencing was peripheral blood. Receptors were obtained from a man between 40 and 49 years old with acute or convalescent COVID-19.

CDR3 in amino acids: CASSKRLQVDGTEAFF. In DNA, the CDR3 is TGTGCCAGCAGCAAACGGCTACAGGTTGATGGCACTGAAGCTTTCTTT. The chain links TRBV21-1 to TRBJ1-1; no check of the table's D call, TRBD1, against the DNA was made. TRBV21-1 is termed a pseudogene. The CDR3 loop spans 16 amino acids.

This rearrangement joins TRBV30 to TRBJ2-3; 14 nucleotides line up with TRBD2. From germline, CDR1 is GTSNPN and CDR2 SVGIG (reference sequence). The CDR3 spans 16 residues. The V gene end was trimmed by 2 bases and the J gene end by 3 bases; junction bases not matched to a gene: 4. CDR3 sequence: CAWSIGTSGRTDTQYF. CDR3 bases: TGTGCCTGGAGTATTGGGACTAGCGGGAGAACAGATACGCAGTATTTT.

The rearrangement joins TRBV5-4 to TRBJ1-2; tentatively, D is TRBD1 (6 bases). The CDR3 consists of 14 residues. The V and J ends lost 6 bases and 3 bases respectively, with 15 bases between them. Germline values: CDR1 SGHNT, CDR2 YYREEE (reference sequence). CDR3 sequence: CASNAQGADYGYTF. CDR3 sequence (DNA): TGTGCCAGCAACGCACAGGGTGCAGACTATGGCTACACCTTC.

V and J are TRBV7-9 and TRBJ2-1; TRBD2 matches at 14 bases. V dropped 4 bases and J dropped 6; count of bases not matched to a gene: 14. Looked up from germline, CDR1 is SEHNR and CDR2 is FQNEAQ (reference sequence). The length of the CDR3 is 19 residues. The CDR3 sequence: CASSSGLAGARATFNEQFF. CDR3 in DNA: TGTGCCAGCAGCTCGGGACTAGCGGGAGCTCGCGCTACTTTCAATGAGCAGTTCTTC.

The CDR3 DNA reads as TGTGCCAGCAGAAACAGGGGCGATCTTGGTGAAAAACTGTTTTTT. Its protein product is CASRNRGDLGEKLFF. The gene calls are TRBV6-5 and TRBJ1-4, with 7 bases matching TRBD1. The V and J ends lost 6 bases and 7 bases, in that order; junction bases with no gene match: 11. The CDR3 contains 15 residues. Germline V lookup: CDR1 MNHEY, CDR2 SVGAGI.

Only a few counts were recorded for this clone. V and J are TRBV19 and TRBJ1-4; 8 bases match TRBD1. Losses at the gene ends were 9 bases for V and 7 bases for J; bases not matched to a gene: 4. Germline CDR1 LNHDA, CDR2 SQIVND (reference sequence). The CDR3 has 12 amino acids. CDR3 DNA: TGTGCCAGCCTACAGGGGGGTGAAAAACTGTTTTTT. Its protein product is CASLQGGEKLFF.

This clone is a singleton in its sample. CDR3: CASSYEGQGSLYTF. The CDR3 DNA sequence: TGTGCCAGCAGTTACGAGGGACAGGGGTCATTATACACCTTC. The V and J genes are TRBV6-2 or TRBV6-3 and TRBJ1-2; 10 bases are shared with TRBD1. CDR1 and CDR2 from the germline V gene are MNHEY and SVGEGT. CDR3 length: 14 amino acids. V was clipped by 2 bases and J by 11 bases; unmatched bases: 8.

This clone occurred a few times. This sequence joins TRBV12-3 or TRBV12-4 and TRBJ1-3, with D unclear. This CDR3 has 13 residues. The V end lost 6 bases, the J end lost 4 bases, and 10 bases lay between the germline ends. The chain's CDR3 is CASSFQQGNTIYF. The CDR3 DNA reads as TGTGCCAGCAGCTTTCAACAGGGAAACACCATATATTTT.

The V and J genes are TRBV10-3 and TRBJ2-2; TRBD1 matches 9 bases. The V gene's germline CDR1 is ENHRY and CDR2 SYGVKD. V shed 5 bases, J shed 0 bases, and the junction held 7 bases outside the gene matches. The CDR3 is 17 amino acids. CDR3 bases: TGTGCCATCAGTCCCGGGACAGGGCAGTCGAACACCGGGGAGCTGTTTTTT. Protein sequence: CAISPGTGQSNTGELFF.

The chain has TRBV6-5 and TRBJ2-7, with D possibly TRBD2 on 6 matching bases. Germline CDR1 is MNHEY and CDR2 is SVGAGI. The CDR3 has 14 residues. Trimming took off 4 bases at V and 8 bases at J, with 18 bases between the two ends. The CDR3 DNA sequence: TGTGCCAGCAGTTCAGGCAGGGAGGTCCTGCAGCAGTACTTC. Amino acid sequence: CASSSGREVLQQYF.

The chain has TRBV7-2 and TRBJ2-3, with D maybe TRBD2 (5 bases). The CDR3 is 16 amino acids. The germline V gene has CDR1 SGHTA and CDR2 FQGNSA. Trimming removed 3 bases from V and 2 bases from J, with 15 bases in between. The CDR3 nucleotides are TGTGCCAGCAGCTTTACATCCGGGAACCCCACAGATACGCAGTATTTT. Translation: CASSFTSGNPTDTQYF.

This chain links TRBV5-1 with TRBJ2-1; D uncertain. Germline V gene lookup returns CDR1 SGHRS and CDR2 YFSETQ. This CDR3 spans 16 amino acids. Trimming shortened V by 0 bases and J by 6 bases, and 16 bases separated the two germline ends. CDR3 nucleotide sequence: TGCGCCAGCAGCTTGGCCCCGGCACCCTCTAGCAATGAGCAGTTCTTC. The encoded protein is CASSLAPAPSSNEQFF. Full variable domain (rest looked up from reference TRBV5-1 and TRBJ2-1): KAGVTQTPRYLIKTRGQQVTLSCSPISGHRSVSWYQQTPGQGLQFLFEYFSETQRNKGNFPGRFSGRQFSNSRSEMNVSTLELGDSALYLCASSLAPAPSSNEQFFGPGTRLTVL.

For this clone: Other nucleotide sequences in the sample specify the same CDR3. The V and J genes are TRBV6-5 and TRBJ1-6, with 7 bases fitting TRBD1. Germline values: CDR1 MNHEY, CDR2 SVGAGI. Losses at the gene ends were 5 bases for V and 9 bases for J; bases not matched to a gene: 7. The CDR3 runs 14 residues. The chain's CDR3 is CASSRQGVSSPLHF. In nucleotides, the CDR3 is TGTGCCAGCAGTAGACAGGGTGTGAGTTCACCCCTCCACTTT.

The gene calls are TRBV28 and TRBJ1-1; D may be TRBD1 (5 bases). V was shortened by 5 bases and J by 3 bases, with 22 bases between the two germline ends. Germline assignment: CDR1 MDHEN and CDR2 SYDVKM. The CDR3 covers 17 residues. The CDR3 loop is CASSPPTGLGVHTEAFF. CDR3 nucleotides: TGTGCCAGCAGTCCTCCTACGGGACTAGGGGTCCACACTGAAGCTTTCTTT.

The V call is TRBV27, the J call TRBJ2-7, with 8 bases aligning to TRBD1. The CDR3 consists of 15 residues. Unmatched junction bases numbered 10, after V lost 5 bases and J lost 4 bases. Germline lookup yields CDR1 MNHEY and CDR2 SMNVEV (reference sequence). CDR3 coding DNA: TGTGCCAGCAGTGGTAGGACAGGGATGCTTTACGAGCAGTACTTC. Amino acids: CASSGRTGMLYEQYF.

V gene TRBV19 combines with J gene TRBJ1-2; perhaps TRBD1 as D (6 bases). The V end lost 4 bases, the J end lost 4 bases, and 10 bases lay between the germline ends. Germline loops: CDR1 LNHDA, CDR2 SQIVND (reference sequence). This CDR3 region has 13 residues. CDR3 DNA: TGTGCCAGTAGTACGGACAGTCTCTATGGCTACACCTTC. Protein product: CASSTDSLYGYTF.

This clone came up once. V usage is TRBV5-4 and J usage is TRBJ1-4; 8 nucleotides align to TRBD1. Germline values: CDR1 SGHNT, CDR2 YYREEE (reference sequence). The J segment lost 5 bases and the V segment lost 3 bases, leaving 9 bases of the junction unmatched. The CDR3 has 16 residues. This chain's CDR3 is CASSWGTGGGNEKLFF. The CDR3 DNA follows: TGTGCCAGCAGCTGGGGGACAGGAGGCGGAAATGAAAAACTGTTTTTT. Complete variable domain (other parts from reference TRBV5-4 and TRBJ1-4): ETGVTQSPTHLIKTRGQQVTLRCSSQSGHNTVSWYQQALGQGPQFIFQYYREEENGRGNFPPRFSGLQFPNYSSELNVNALELDDSALYLCASSWGTGGGNEKLFFGSGTQLSVL.

The chain is built from TRBV15 and TRBJ1-6; D not certain. This CDR3 is built from 16 residues. Germline values: CDR1 LNHNV, CDR2 YYDKDF (reference sequence). Trimming removed 0 bases from V and 7 bases from J, with 13 bases in between. CDR3: CATSRDGTQLNSPLHF. The CDR3 DNA follows: TGTGCCACCAGCAGAGATGGTACACAGTTAAATTCACCCCTCCACTTT.

CDR3 sequence: CASSYSDSYNEQFF. The CDR3 DNA sequence: TGTGCCAGCAGTTACTCGGACAGCTACAATGAGCAGTTCTTC. The gene calls are TRBV6-5 and TRBJ2-1; D is possibly TRBD1 (6 bases). Germline loops: CDR1 MNHEY, CDR2 SVGAGI. The ends were cut back, 0 bases at V and 3 bases at J, with 6 bases in the middle. CDR3 length: 14 residues.

V gene TRBV4-1 combines with J gene TRBJ2-7; D might be TRBD2 (5 bases). CDR3 length: 13 amino acids. Trimming shortened V by 8 bases and J by 3 bases, and 14 bases separated the two germline ends. In germline, CDR1 is MGHRA, CDR2 YSYEKL. CDR3 sequence: CASASEGGYEQYF. DNA of the CDR3: TGCGCCAGCGCCTCCGAGGGCGGCTACGAGCAGTACTTC.